What follows are 21 T cell receptor beta chains derived from one specimen sequenced in a study of shared clonotypes between healthy human individuals. Sequenced by immunoSEQ multiplex PCR; TCRdb stores in-frame clones only, minus some. The table shows some 1,400,000 clones, with over 95% occurring only once. Sequencing was carried out using naive CD4+ T cells sorted from blood. Subset of the sample: CD45RA+ positively selected. All receptors come from a man aged 25 to 40 in good health.

This rearrangement joins TRBV5-5 to TRBJ2-3; 13 positions agree with TRBD2. The CDR3 runs 18 residues. Germline lookup yields CDR1 SGHKS and CDR2 YYEKEE (reference sequence). V shed 0 bases and J 2 bases; nucleotides not matched to a gene: 6. The CDR3 region is CASSLVWTSGGFTDTQYF. DNA for the CDR3: TGTGCCAGCAGCTTGGTCTGGACTAGCGGGGGATTCACAGATACGCAGTATTTT. Full variable domain (outside the CDR3, taken from reference TRBV5-5 and TRBJ2-3): DAGVTQSPTHLIKTRGQQVTLRCSPISGHKSVSWYQQVLGQGPQFIFQYYEKEERGRGNFPDRFSARQFPNYSSELNVNALLLGDSALYLCASSLVWTSGGFTDTQYFGPGTRLTVL.

As to this clone: One end of the junction is discordant with germline, which a read error may explain. This chain uses TRBV19 with TRBJ2-1; the D gene is possibly TRBD2 (5 bases). The CDR3 length is 12 residues. Looked up from germline, CDR1 is LNHDA and CDR2 is SQIVND (reference sequence). This CDR3 is CASSLNGVHPIF. Here the CDR3 DNA reads TGTGCCAGTAGTCTGAACGGGGTCCACCCAATCTTC.

The gene calls are TRBV6-1 and TRBJ1-2; TRBD1 matches at 7 bases. CDR1 is MNHNS, CDR2 SASEGT, per germline. Trimming at V came to 6 bases and at J to 5 bases, leaving 12 bases not matched to a gene. There are 15 residues in the CDR3. CDR3 DNA: TGTGCCAGCAGGCCTACCCAGGGGGGAGTGTATGGCTACACCTTC. This gives the protein CASRPTQGGVYGYTF.

This sequence joins TRBV7-2 and TRBJ2-7; D remains ambiguous. The ends were cut back, 5 bases at V and 3 bases at J, with 11 bases in the middle. Germline CDR1 SGHTA, CDR2 FQGNSA. The CDR3 is made up of 13 amino acids. CDR3 sequence (DNA): TGTGCCAGCAGCCAGCCGGACCGCTACGAGCAGTACTTC. Translated, it gives CASSQPDRYEQYF.

The V gene is TRBV5-1, the J gene TRBJ2-3; 14 positions match TRBD2. The V segment lost 4 bases and the J segment 0 bases; nucleotides outside the gene matches: 10. Germline V CDR1 and CDR2: SGHRS, YFSETQ. This CDR3 contains 19 residues. CDR3 amino acids: CASSPGLAGGRPSTDTQYF. Written as DNA, the CDR3 is TGCGCCAGCAGCCCCGGACTAGCGGGAGGAAGGCCTAGCACAGATACGCAGTATTTT.

The chain is built from TRBV7-2 and TRBJ2-7; 7 bases agree with TRBD1. The CDR3 runs to 14 residues. The V and J ends lost 11 bases and 0 bases, in that order; junction bases with no gene match: 10. Germline V gene sequence: CDR1 SGHTA, CDR2 FQGNSA. The DNA for the CDR3 is TGTGCCTGTATGACAGGGCGAAGCTCCTACGAGCAGTACTTC. Its translation is CACMTGRSSYEQYF. The full variable domain, with the rest looked up from reference TRBV7-2 and TRBJ2-7, is GAGVSQSPSNKVTEKGKDVELRCDPISGHTALYWYRQSLGQGLEFLIYFQGNSAPDKSGLPSDRFSAERTGGSVSTLTIQRTQQEDSAVYLCACMTGRSSYEQYFGPGTRLTVT.

V usage is TRBV10-3 and J usage is TRBJ2-3; no definite D call. From germline, CDR1 is ENHRY and CDR2 SYGVKD. The CDR3 contains 14 residues. V was shortened by 3 bases and J by 4 bases, with 11 bases between the two germline ends. CDR3 coding DNA: TGTGCCATCAGTGACCCAAACGTGGCAGATACGCAGTATTTT. Translation: CAISDPNVADTQYF.

V and J are TRBV11-2 and TRBJ2-4; 13 nucleotides agree with TRBD2. The CDR3 is 17 amino acids. The V gene end was trimmed by 6 bases and the J gene end by 3 bases; junction bases not matched to a gene: 8. Germline V CDR1 and CDR2: SGHAT, FQNNGV. The CDR3 region has the DNA TGTGCCAGCAGACAAGGACTAGCGGGAGAGAACAAAAACATTCAGTACTTC. Its protein is CASRQGLAGENKNIQYF.

V usage is TRBV10-1 and J usage is TRBJ2-7, with 11 bases lining up with TRBD2. Looked up from germline, CDR1 is WNHNN and CDR2 is SYGVQD (reference sequence). V trimming: 6 bases; J trimming: 4 bases; junction bases outside the gene matches: 8. The CDR3 covers 15 residues. CDR3 residues: CASSSTSGSIYEQYF. As DNA, the CDR3 is TGCGCCAGCAGCTCCACTAGCGGGAGTATTTACGAGCAGTACTTC.

The table lists this clone with a count of one. The V call is TRBV28, the J call TRBJ2-7; D not resolved. The CDR3 length is 12 residues. V was trimmed by 6 bases and J by 6 bases, leaving 12 bases between them. Per germline, CDR1 MDHEN and CDR2 SYDVKM. Here the CDR3 reads CASSPHMLEQYF. For the CDR3, the DNA is TGTGCCAGCAGCCCCCACATGCTCGAGCAGTACTTC.

V and J are TRBV9 and TRBJ2-2; 11 bases fit TRBD1. V was pared by 1 base and J by 4 bases, with 9 bases of the junction left unmatched. CDR1 and CDR2 from the germline V gene are SGDLS and YYNGEE. The CDR3 runs to 18 residues. CDR3 in amino acids: CASSVTLGQGVGTGELFF. The CDR3 region has the DNA TGTGCCAGCAGCGTAACCCTGGGACAGGGGGTAGGCACCGGGGAGCTGTTTTTT.

The chain uses TRBV5-5 and TRBJ2-1, with TRBD1 matching over 8 bases. The CDR3 length is 14 residues. Germline V lookup: CDR1 SGHKS, CDR2 YYEKEE (reference sequence). V gave up 5 bases and J gave up 2 bases; unmatched junction bases: 3. The CDR3 spells CASRQDRAYNEQFF. The CDR3 coding sequence is TGTGCCAGCAGGCAGGACAGGGCCTACAATGAGCAGTTCTTC. Full variable domain (missing parts from reference TRBV5-5 and TRBJ2-1): DAGVTQSPTHLIKTRGQQVTLRCSPISGHKSVSWYQQVLGQGPQFIFQYYEKEERGRGNFPDRFSARQFPNYSSELNVNALLLGDSALYLCASRQDRAYNEQFFGPGTRLTVL.

The chain employs TRBV5-1 and TRBJ2-7; 8 bases are shared with TRBD2. V was pared by 2 bases and J by 3 bases, with 7 bases of the junction left unmatched. CDR1 and CDR2 (germline): SGHRS, YFSETQ. This CDR3 contains 15 residues. CDR3 in DNA: TGCGCCAGCAGCTTAGCGGGAGTTCTCTACTACGAGCAGTACTTC. It translates to CASSLAGVLYYEQYF.

This chain joins TRBV27 and TRBJ2-7; TRBD1 might be the D (5 bases). The CDR3 is made up of 20 amino acids. The germline V and J ends were trimmed by 6 bases and 1 base, with 31 bases remaining between them. The V gene's germline CDR1 is MNHEY and CDR2 SMNVEV (reference sequence). CDR3 sequence reads: CASSDRAQGSDGLGSYEQYF. CDR3 coding DNA: TGTGCCAGCAGCGACCGGGCCCAGGGATCGGATGGGCTTGGTTCCTACGAGCAGTACTTC.

This clone was observed a single time. V and J are TRBV5-1 and TRBJ2-1; 8 nucleotides match TRBD1. The V segment lost 0 bases and the J segment 8 bases; nucleotides outside the gene matches: 10. CDR1 SGHRS and CDR2 YFSETQ come from the germline V gene. CDR3 length: 16 residues. The chain's CDR3 is CASSLEVGDRGHEQFF. CDR3 bases: TGCGCCAGCAGCTTGGAAGTAGGAGACAGGGGTCATGAGCAGTTCTTC. The full variable domain, completed using reference TRBV5-1 and TRBJ2-1, is KAGVTQTPRYLIKTRGQQVTLSCSPISGHRSVSWYQQTPGQGLQFLFEYFSETQRNKGNFPGRFSGRQFSNSRSEMNVSTLELGDSALYLCASSLEVGDRGHEQFFGPGTRLTVL.

This chain connects TRBV7-2 to TRBJ2-5; the match to TRBD2 covers 11 bases. V lost 6 bases, J lost 7 bases, and 4 bases stayed unmatched. In germline, CDR1 is SGHTA, CDR2 FQGNSA. CDR3 size: 13 residues. The CDR3 loop is CASRPLAGGTQYF. As DNA, the CDR3 is TGTGCCAGCAGACCGCTAGCGGGGGGGACCCAGTACTTC.

The rearrangement links TRBV25-1 to TRBJ1-2, with TRBD1 as a possible D gene (5 bases). Germline V CDR1 and CDR2: MGHDK, SYGVNS. The germline V and J ends were trimmed by 1 base and 0 bases, with 9 bases remaining between them. CDR3 length: 15 residues. CDR3 sequence reads: CASSEFGGSNYGYTF. The CDR3 nucleotides are TGTGCCAGCAGTGAATTCGGGGGATCTAACTATGGCTACACCTTC.

The V gene is TRBV9, the J gene TRBJ2-1; TRBD2 matches at 10 bases. The junction had 4 bases not matched to a gene; V was cut back by 0 bases and J by 7 bases. CDR1 and CDR2 from the germline V gene are SGDLS and YYNGEE. The CDR3 spans 15 residues. CDR3 region: CASSVASGSNNEQFF. The CDR3 DNA reads TGTGCCAGCAGCGTAGCTAGCGGGAGTAATAATGAGCAGTTCTTC.

The V call is TRBV10-2, the J call TRBJ2-7; 8 bases are shared with TRBD1. CDR3 size: 15 residues. Germline V lookup: CDR1 WSHSY, CDR2 SAAADI. V lost 2 bases, J lost 2 bases, and 5 bases stayed unmatched. The DNA for the CDR3 is TGCGCCAGCAGTGAGACGGCAGGGGGCCCCTACGAGCAGTACTTC. Protein: CASSETAGGPYEQYF.

This clone is a singleton in its sample. The chain recombines TRBV5-1 with TRBJ2-3, with 7 bases that match TRBD2. V shed 4 bases and J 2 bases; nucleotides not matched to a gene: 10. This CDR3 contains 16 residues. Germline V gene sequence: CDR1 SGHRS, CDR2 YFSETQ. The CDR3 DNA is TGCGCCAGCAGCCCGGCCCGACTAGCCTCCACAGATACGCAGTATTTT. As protein: CASSPARLASTDTQYF.

The rearrangement links TRBV11-2 to TRBJ2-2, with D perhaps TRBD1 (5 bases). Germline values: CDR1 SGHAT, CDR2 FQNNGV. CDR3 length: 17 residues. Trimming shortened V by 1 base and J by 5 bases, and 17 bases separated the two germline ends. The CDR3 nucleotides are TGTGCCAGCAGCTTAGCCTCCGGTAGGGGTCCTACCGGGGAGCTGTTTTTT. Translated, it gives CASSLASGRGPTGELFF.